This T cell receptor beta chain was identified in a study of beta chain features in type 1 diabetes. General study points: Patients' naive, central memory and Treg TCRB repertoires seemed closer to one another than those of healthy donors. Across all four CD4+ subsets, people with type 1 diabetes showed modestly shorter TCRB CDR3s.

TCRB transcripts that were expressed got sequenced, as all of the isolated RNA had been reverse transcribed. Repertoires were generated with immunoSEQ multiplex PCR, while TCRdb's copy carries only in-frame clones and drops some. The sample holds about 230,000 clones, 7.5% to 10% seen once. The CDR3 is 16 amino acids. The germline V gene encodes CDR1 MGHRA and CDR2 YSYEKL. Germline trimming cut 1 base from V and 1 base from J; bases unmatched to any gene: 3. This clone has a handful of counts. Its cognate antigen is unknown. This clonotype was obtained from a woman younger than 35 in good health. The sample taken for sequencing was naive CD4+ T cells from blood. The gene calls are TRBV4-1 and TRBJ2-2, with TRBD2 identical over 7 bases. The CDR3 nucleotides are TGCGCCAGCAGCCAAGCGAAGCGGGAGAACACCGGGGAGCTGTTTTTT. Translated, it gives CASSQAKRENTGELFF.